This T cell receptor (beta chain) comes out of a study of cytomegalovirus exposure and HLA in healthy donors. About the study: Drawn from HLA-typed donors, 83 million or so unique TCRs were held in an early data release.

On this clone: What it recognizes is unknown.

In germline, CDR1 is MNHNS, CDR2 SASEGT. V shed 6 bases and J 1 base; nucleotides not matched to a gene: 7. The CDR3 length is 15 residues. Notes on the study in general: A link between a missense DCLRE1C variant and TCR beta V- and J-gene trimming emerged from a later analysis.

PCR employed 60 Vbeta and 13 Jbeta primers. Assay used: immunoSEQ multiplex PCR; TCRdb lists only in-frame clones, some missing. Of about 120,000 clones in the sample, 77% were seen once. The source of this sequence is a middle-aged man in good health and CMV-seropositive. This rearrangement joins TRBV6-1 to TRBJ1-1; 8 bases match TRBD1. The material sequenced was PBMCs. The CDR3 protein is CASRKGQDSNTEAFF. The CDR3 coding sequence is TGTGCCAGCAGGAAGGGACAGGACTCGAACACTGAAGCTTTCTTT.